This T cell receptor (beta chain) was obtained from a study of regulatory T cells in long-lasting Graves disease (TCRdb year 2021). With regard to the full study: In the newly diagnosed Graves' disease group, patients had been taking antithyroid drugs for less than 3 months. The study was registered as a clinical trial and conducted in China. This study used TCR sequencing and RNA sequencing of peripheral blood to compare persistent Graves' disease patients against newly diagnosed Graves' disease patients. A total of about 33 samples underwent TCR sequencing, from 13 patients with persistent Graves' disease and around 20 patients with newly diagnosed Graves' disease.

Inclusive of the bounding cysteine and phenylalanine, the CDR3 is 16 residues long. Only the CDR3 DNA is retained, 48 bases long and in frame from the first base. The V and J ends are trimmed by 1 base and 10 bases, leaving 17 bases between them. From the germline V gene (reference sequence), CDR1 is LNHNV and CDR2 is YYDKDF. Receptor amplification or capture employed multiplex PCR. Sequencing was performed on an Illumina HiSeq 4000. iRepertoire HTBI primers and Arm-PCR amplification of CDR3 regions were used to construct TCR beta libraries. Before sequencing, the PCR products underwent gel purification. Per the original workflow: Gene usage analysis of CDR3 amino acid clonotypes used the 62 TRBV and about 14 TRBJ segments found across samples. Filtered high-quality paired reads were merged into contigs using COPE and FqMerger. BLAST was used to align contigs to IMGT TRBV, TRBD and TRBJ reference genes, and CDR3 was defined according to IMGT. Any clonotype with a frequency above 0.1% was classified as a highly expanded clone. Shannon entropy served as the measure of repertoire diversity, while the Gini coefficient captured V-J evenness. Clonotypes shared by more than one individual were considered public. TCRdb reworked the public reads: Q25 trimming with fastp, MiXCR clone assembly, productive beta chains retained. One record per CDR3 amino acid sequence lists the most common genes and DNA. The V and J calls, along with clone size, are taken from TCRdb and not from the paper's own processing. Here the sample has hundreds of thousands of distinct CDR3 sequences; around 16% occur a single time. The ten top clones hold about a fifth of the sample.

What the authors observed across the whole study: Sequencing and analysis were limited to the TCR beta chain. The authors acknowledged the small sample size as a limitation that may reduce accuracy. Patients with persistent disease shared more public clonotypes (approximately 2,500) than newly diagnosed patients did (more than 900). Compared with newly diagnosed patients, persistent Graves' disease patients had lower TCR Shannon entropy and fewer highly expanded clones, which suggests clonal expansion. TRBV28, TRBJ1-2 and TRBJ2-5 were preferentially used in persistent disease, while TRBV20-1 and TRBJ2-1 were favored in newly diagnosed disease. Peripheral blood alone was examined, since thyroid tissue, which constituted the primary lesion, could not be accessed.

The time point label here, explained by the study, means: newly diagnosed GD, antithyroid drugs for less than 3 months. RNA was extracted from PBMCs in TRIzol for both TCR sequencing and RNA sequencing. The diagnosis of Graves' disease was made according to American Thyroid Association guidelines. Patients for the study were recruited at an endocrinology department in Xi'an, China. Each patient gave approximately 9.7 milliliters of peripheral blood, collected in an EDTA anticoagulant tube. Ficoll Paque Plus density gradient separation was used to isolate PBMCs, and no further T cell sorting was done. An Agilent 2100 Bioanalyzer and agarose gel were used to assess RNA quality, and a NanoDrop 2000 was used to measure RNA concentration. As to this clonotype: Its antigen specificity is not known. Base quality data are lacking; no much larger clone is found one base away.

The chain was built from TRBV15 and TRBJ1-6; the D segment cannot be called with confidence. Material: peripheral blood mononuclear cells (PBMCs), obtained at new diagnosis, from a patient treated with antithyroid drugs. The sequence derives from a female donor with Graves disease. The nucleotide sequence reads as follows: TGTGCCACCAGCAGAGGATATGAGGGCTTGAAGTCACCCCTCCACTTT. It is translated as CATSRGYEGLKSPLHF.